What follows are 32 T cell receptor beta chains derived from one specimen sequenced in a study of shared clonotypes between healthy human individuals. Assay used: immunoSEQ multiplex PCR; TCRdb lists only in-frame clones, some missing. The repertoire holds over 2 million clones, around 93% seen once, with around 0.38% in the top ten. The sequenced material came from naive CD4+ T cells from PBMCs. The subset: CD45RA+ positively selected. The receptors were sampled from a man younger than 35 in good health. Some clones in this sample may be carry-over from other donors' samples.

The genes are TRBV5-1 and TRBJ2-1; unclear D gene. V shed 5 bases and J shed 7 bases, with 10 bases lying between them. The germline V gene encodes CDR1 SGHRS and CDR2 YFSETQ. The CDR3 consists of 12 residues. CDR3 sequence: CASRGFGNEQFF. DNA of the CDR3: TGCGCCAGCAGGGGGTTTGGGAATGAGCAGTTCTTC.

This sequence joins TRBV28 and TRBJ2-7; TRBD2 matches 7 bases. This CDR3 is 13 amino acids long. After removal of 5 bases from V and 3 bases from J, the junction contained 4 bases not matched to a gene. The germline gives CDR1 MDHEN, CDR2 SYDVKM. The CDR3 nucleotides read TGTGCCAGCAGTCCCGGACTAGGCTACGAGCAGTACTTC. This gives the protein CASSPGLGYEQYF.

The V and J genes are TRBV7-8 and TRBJ2-5, with 9 bases matching TRBD1. The germline CDR1 and CDR2 sequences are SGHVS and FQNEAQ. The CDR3 runs 14 residues. The trim removed 2 bases at V and 5 bases at J, leaving 3 bases unmatched. CDR3 sequence: CASSLNRGRETQYF. The CDR3 DNA follows: TGTGCCAGCAGCTTAAACAGGGGGCGGGAGACCCAGTACTTC. Supplemented by reference TRBV7-8 and TRBJ2-5, the full variable domain reads GAGVSQSPRYKVAKRGQDVALRCDPISGHVSLFWYQQALGQGPEFLTYFQNEAQLDKSGLPSDRFFAERPEGSVSTLKIQRTQQEDSAVYLCASSLNRGRETQYFGPGTRLLVL.

V usage is TRBV29-1 and J usage is TRBJ1-1, with 7 bases aligning to TRBD1. Germline CDR1 and CDR2: SQVTM and ANQGSEA. V shed 7 bases, J shed 3 bases, and the junction held 11 bases outside the gene matches. The CDR3 is made up of 14 amino acids. This CDR3 is CSAHYRGGDTEAFF. CDR3 nucleotides: TGCAGCGCACATTACAGGGGTGGGGACACTGAAGCTTTCTTT.

As for this clone: The same CDR3 can be traced to other DNA sequences in this sample. This rearrangement joins TRBV6-1 to TRBJ2-5; no reliable D call. The CDR3 covers 11 residues. Between the trimmed V and J ends, which lost 0 bases and 5 bases, there was a span of 1 base. Germline lookup yields CDR1 MNHNS and CDR2 SASEGT. For the CDR3, the DNA is TGTGCCAGCAGTGAAGCGGAGACCCAGTACTTC. It translates to CASSEAETQYF.

This clone occurred a few times. The J gene is TRBJ1-1, the V gene TRBV2; D unresolved. This CDR3 region has 13 residues. Germline CDR1 and CDR2: SNHLY and FYNNEI. Trimming left V 4 bases short and J 3 bases short, with 9 bases between. DNA of the CDR3: TGTGCCAGCAGTGCGGCCGGAGACACTGAAGCTTTCTTT. It translates to CASSAAGDTEAFF.

The J gene is TRBJ2-3, the V gene TRBV2; maybe TRBD2 (7 bases). Trimming removed 6 bases at V and 1 base at J, with 14 bases between. The CDR3 is made up of 15 amino acids. The germline gives CDR1 SNHLY, CDR2 FYNNEI. Here the CDR3 reads CASRRGAGGTDTQYF. CDR3 sequence (DNA): TGTGCCAGCAGACGGGGGGCAGGAGGCACAGATACGCAGTATTTT.

This sequence joins TRBV29-1 and TRBJ2-3; the D is unclear. The CDR3 has 13 residues. Germline CDR1 and CDR2: SQVTM and ANQGSEA. Trimming pared 6 bases from V and 6 bases from J, leaving 16 bases between. The CDR3: CSVGLNRADTQYF. DNA of the CDR3: TGCAGCGTCGGGCTTAACCGCGCCGATACGCAGTATTTT.

In regard to this clone: Distinct nucleotide sequences in the sample also encode this CDR3. The V call is TRBV7-9, the J call TRBJ1-3; D uncertain. CDR3 length: 13 residues. Trimming took off 5 bases at V and 0 bases at J, with 5 bases between the two ends. The germline V gene encodes CDR1 SEHNR and CDR2 FQNEAQ (reference sequence). The CDR3 DNA reads TGTGCCAGCAGCCCGTCCTCTGGAAACACCATATATTTT. Residues: CASSPSSGNTIYF.

The CDR3 protein is CASSQWEGTSGRVFSETQYF. CDR3 nucleotide sequence: TGTGCCAGCAGCCAATGGGAGGGGACTAGCGGGAGGGTTTTTAGCGAGACCCAGTACTTC. This sequence joins TRBV28 and TRBJ2-5; 16 bases align to TRBD2. Germline V lookup: CDR1 MDHEN, CDR2 SYDVKM. CDR3 size: 20 residues. The V segment lost 6 bases and the J segment 5 bases; nucleotides outside the gene matches: 18.

V is TRBV7-3 and J is TRBJ1-6, with D tentatively TRBD1 (6 bases). Per the germline V gene, CDR1 is SGHTA and CDR2 is FQGTGA. This CDR3 contains 15 residues. V gave up 2 bases and J gave up 8 bases, with 13 bases separating them. The CDR3 region is CASSLSLRGDSPLHF. CDR3 nucleotide sequence: TGTGCCAGCAGCTTATCGCTCAGGGGCGATTCACCCCTCCACTTT.

The chain is built from TRBV5-1 and TRBJ2-7; D is unresolved. V was clipped by 0 bases and J by 5 bases, with 6 bases between them. The CDR3 extends over 12 amino acids. Germline V gene sequence: CDR1 SGHRS, CDR2 YFSETQ. CDR3 sequence reads: CASSLVPNEQYF. DNA of the CDR3: TGCGCCAGCAGCTTGGTCCCTAACGAGCAGTACTTC.

The chain recombines TRBV7-3 with TRBJ2-1; the match to TRBD2 covers 7 bases. This CDR3 spans 16 amino acids. The V segment lost 5 bases and the J segment 3 bases; nucleotides outside the gene matches: 10. The germline gives CDR1 SGHTA, CDR2 FQGTGA. In DNA form, the CDR3 reads TGTGCCAGCAGCGCCTCTGGGCTAGCGGACTACAATGAGCAGTTCTTC. Protein product: CASSASGLADYNEQFF.

This chain connects TRBV28 to TRBJ1-2; 8 nucleotides agree with TRBD1. V shed 7 bases and J 2 bases; nucleotides not matched to a gene: 3. The CDR3 is 13 residues long. Germline assignment: CDR1 MDHEN and CDR2 SYDVKM. The CDR3, as DNA: TGTGCCAGCACCCGGACAGGGAACTATGGCTACACCTTC. Protein sequence: CASTRTGNYGYTF.

The chain recombines TRBV5-4 with TRBJ2-3; TRBD1 agrees at 8 bases. The CDR3 is 15 residues long. V gave up 3 bases and J gave up 3 bases; unmatched junction bases: 6. The germline V gene has CDR1 SGHNT and CDR2 YYREEE (reference sequence). CDR3: CASSSQGANTDTQYF. DNA of the CDR3: TGTGCCAGCAGCTCTCAGGGGGCGAATACAGATACGCAGTATTTT.

This clone was observed once. In the same sample, other DNA sequences code for this CDR3. The chain has TRBV7-9 and TRBJ2-2; TRBD1 matches 8 bases. Germline CDR1 SEHNR, CDR2 FQNEAQ (reference sequence). V trimming: 0 bases; J trimming: 1 base; junction bases outside the gene matches: 1. This CDR3 is 16 amino acids long. In DNA, the CDR3 is TGTGCCAGCAGCTTAGCGGGGACAGGGAACACCGGGGAGCTGTTTTTT. This translates into CASSLAGTGNTGELFF.

The rearrangement uses TRBV14 and TRBJ1-1; 10 nucleotides match TRBD1. Germline CDR1 and CDR2: SGHDN and FVKESK. The V segment lost 0 bases and the J segment 1 base; nucleotides outside the gene matches: 11. The CDR3 covers 19 residues. CDR3 protein: CASSQDSPGQGWGNTEAFF. CDR3 nucleotide sequence: TGTGCCAGCAGCCAAGATAGCCCGGGACAGGGGTGGGGGAACACTGAAGCTTTCTTT.

This chain joins TRBV18 and TRBJ1-1; D gene ambiguous. CDR1 KGHSH and CDR2 LQKENI come from the germline V gene. Trimming cost V 5 bases and J 9 bases, with 16 bases left between them. This CDR3 has 13 residues. CDR3 amino acids: CASSSNWEEQAFF. As DNA, the CDR3 is TGTGCCAGCTCATCGAACTGGGAGGAACAAGCTTTCTTT.

The chain couples TRBV7-9 to TRBJ1-5; D perhaps matches TRBD1 (5 bases). CDR3 length: 15 amino acids. Looked up from germline, CDR1 is SEHNR and CDR2 is FQNEAQ (reference sequence). V gave up 1 base and J gave up 4 bases, with 11 bases separating them. The CDR3 protein is CASSLESGPNQPQHF. CDR3 nucleotide sequence: TGTGCCAGCAGCTTAGAATCGGGGCCGAATCAGCCCCAGCATTTT.

The genes are TRBV6-6 and TRBJ2-1; possible D gene TRBD2, 6 bases. Trimming shortened V by 6 bases and J by 4 bases, and 13 bases separated the two germline ends. The CDR3 sequence is 14 residues long. The germline gives CDR1 MNHNY, CDR2 SVGAGI (reference sequence). The CDR3 spells CASRDTAGYNEQFF. CDR3 nucleotide sequence: TGTGCCAGCAGGGACACGGCGGGGTACAATGAGCAGTTCTTC.

The table lists this clone with a few counts. The V gene is TRBV7-2, the J gene TRBJ2-5, with 9 positions matching TRBD1. In germline, CDR1 is SGHTA, CDR2 FQGNSA. The CDR3 length is 15 residues. V lost 0 bases and J lost 5; bases outside the gene matches: 4. The CDR3 spells CASSLAGTGRETQYF. The CDR3 DNA sequence: TGTGCCAGCAGCTTAGCAGGGACAGGGAGGGAGACCCAGTACTTC.

The rearrangement uses TRBV5-1 and TRBJ2-6; a possible D gene is TRBD1 (5 bases). Germline V CDR1 and CDR2: SGHRS, YFSETQ. The V gene lost 4 bases and the J gene lost 3 bases, with 14 bases spanning the gap. CDR3 length equals 16 residues. The CDR3 is CASSAIQGGGANVLTF. The CDR3 bases are TGCGCCAGCAGCGCAATTCAGGGCGGTGGGGCCAACGTCCTGACTTTC. The full variable domain, its missing parts supplied by reference TRBV5-1 and TRBJ2-6, is KAGVTQTPRYLIKTRGQQVTLSCSPISGHRSVSWYQQTPGQGLQFLFEYFSETQRNKGNFPGRFSGRQFSNSRSEMNVSTLELGDSALYLCASSAIQGGGANVLTFGAGSRLTVL.

Details on this clone: Different DNA sequences within this sample yield the same CDR3. The rearrangement uses TRBV5-4 and TRBJ2-3; D perhaps matches TRBD2 (6 bases). From germline, CDR1 is SGHNT and CDR2 YYREEE (reference sequence). V lost 0 bases, J lost 1 base, and 9 bases lay in between. The CDR3 is 15 amino acids. The CDR3 DNA is TGTGCCAGCAGCTTGGGCGGGGTTGGCACAGATACGCAGTATTTT. Translated: CASSLGGVGTDTQYF.

The chain recombines TRBV28 with TRBJ1-1; D gene uncertain. V was pared by 6 bases and J by 1 base, with 9 bases between. The CDR3 length is 13 residues. CDR1 and CDR2 from the germline V gene are MDHEN and SYDVKM. The CDR3 region is CASRQPGNTEAFF. The CDR3 DNA reads as TGTGCCAGCAGACAGCCCGGGAACACTGAAGCTTTCTTT.

The gene calls are TRBV6-6 and TRBJ1-4; 7 bases fit TRBD1. The germline V gene encodes CDR1 MNHNY and CDR2 SVGAGI (reference sequence). CDR3 length equals 15 residues. Losses at the gene ends were 6 bases for V and 7 bases for J; bases not matched to a gene: 11. The DNA for the CDR3 is TGTGCCAGCAGCGTGCTGACAGGGAGGGGTGAAAAACTGTTTTTT. Protein sequence: CASSVLTGRGEKLFF.

This clone was recorded a few times. The rearrangement joins TRBV27 to TRBJ2-1; 10 bases fit TRBD2. The germline V gene has CDR1 MNHEY and CDR2 SMNVEV (reference sequence). With V trimmed by 6 bases and J by 10 bases, 12 bases remained unmatched. This CDR3 comprises 15 residues. The DNA for the CDR3 is TGTGCCAGCAGCCCCTTCCTAGCGGGAGCAAGGGAGCAGTTCTTC. Protein: CASSPFLAGAREQFF.

CDR3 residues: CASSSVRQIQETQYF. In DNA, the CDR3 is TGTGCCAGCAGCTCGGTTAGACAGATACAAGAGACCCAGTACTTC. This chain connects TRBV7-2 to TRBJ2-5, with a weak D call TRBD1 (5 bases). From germline, CDR1 is SGHTA and CDR2 FQGNSA. The CDR3 has 15 amino acids. Trimming removed 4 bases from V and 2 bases from J, with 14 bases in between.

This clone was seen only once. The V call is TRBV15, the J call TRBJ2-7; TRBD1 matches at 10 bases. Trimming cost V 1 base and J 5 bases; bases outside gene matches: 11. The CDR3 totals 17 residues. Germline loops: CDR1 LNHNV, CDR2 YYDKDF (reference sequence). CDR3 sequence: CATSRAIRDRGRDEQYF. The CDR3 DNA reads as TGTGCCACCAGCAGAGCTATTAGGGACAGGGGTAGGGACGAGCAGTACTTC.

This chain uses TRBV6-1 with TRBJ2-6; D gene unclear. This CDR3 contains 13 residues. Trimming stripped 11 bases from V and 0 bases from J, with 8 bases between. Per germline, CDR1 MNHNS and CDR2 SASEGT. CDR3 sequence: CALAYSGANVLTF. Here the CDR3 DNA reads TGTGCCCTTGCCTACTCTGGGGCCAACGTCCTGACTTTC.

The genes are TRBV9 and TRBJ2-1; D is tentatively TRBD1 or TRBD2 (6 bases each). The CDR3 is 16 amino acids. V was pared by 1 base and J by 0 bases, with 11 bases between. The germline V gene has CDR1 SGDLS and CDR2 YYNGEE. CDR3 DNA sequence: TGTGCCAGCAGCGTAAGGGGGGACAACTCCTACAATGAGCAGTTCTTC. Encoded protein: CASSVRGDNSYNEQFF.

This clone was observed a handful of times. The chain uses TRBV6-1 and TRBJ1-4; no clear D gene. Germline V lookup: CDR1 MNHNS, CDR2 SASEGT. Trimming took off 6 bases at V and 5 bases at J, with 7 bases between the two ends. This CDR3 is built from 12 residues. Written as DNA, the CDR3 is TGTGCCAGCAGGGTCAGGAATGAAAAACTGTTTTTT. This encodes CASRVRNEKLFF.

This rearrangement joins TRBV15 to TRBJ2-3; TRBD2 might be the D (6 bases). CDR1 is LNHNV, CDR2 YYDKDF, per germline (reference sequence). The V end was cut by 3 bases, the J end by 3 bases, with 16 bases between. The CDR3 has 16 amino acids. CDR3 sequence reads: CATSSVAAGGTDTQYF. In nucleotides, the CDR3 is TGTGCCACCAGCAGTGTAGCGGCTGGGGGGACAGATACGCAGTATTTT.